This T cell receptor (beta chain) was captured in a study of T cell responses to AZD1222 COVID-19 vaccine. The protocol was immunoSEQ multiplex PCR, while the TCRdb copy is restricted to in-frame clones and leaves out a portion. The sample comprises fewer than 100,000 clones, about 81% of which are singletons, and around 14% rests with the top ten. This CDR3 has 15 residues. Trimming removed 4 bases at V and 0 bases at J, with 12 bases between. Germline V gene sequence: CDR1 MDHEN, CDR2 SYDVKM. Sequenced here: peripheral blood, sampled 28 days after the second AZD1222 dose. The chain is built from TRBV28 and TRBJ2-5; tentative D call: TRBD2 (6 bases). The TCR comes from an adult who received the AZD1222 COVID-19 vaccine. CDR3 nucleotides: TGTGCCAGCAGTTCCCAGGGACTGGACCAAGAGACCCAGTACTTC. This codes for CASSSQGLDQETQYF.